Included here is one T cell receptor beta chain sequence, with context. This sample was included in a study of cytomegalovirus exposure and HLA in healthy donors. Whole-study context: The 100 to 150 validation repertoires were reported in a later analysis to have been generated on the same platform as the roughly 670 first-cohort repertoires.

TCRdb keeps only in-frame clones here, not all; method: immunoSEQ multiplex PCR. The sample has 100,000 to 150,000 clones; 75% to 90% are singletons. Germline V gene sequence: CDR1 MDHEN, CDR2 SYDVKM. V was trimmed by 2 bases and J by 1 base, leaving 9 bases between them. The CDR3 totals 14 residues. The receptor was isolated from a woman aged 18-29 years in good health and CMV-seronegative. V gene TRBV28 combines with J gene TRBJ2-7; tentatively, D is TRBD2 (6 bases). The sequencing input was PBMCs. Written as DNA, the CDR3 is TGTGCCAGCAGTTTAGGGACTCCATCCTACGAGCAGTACTTC. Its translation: CASSLGTPSYEQYF. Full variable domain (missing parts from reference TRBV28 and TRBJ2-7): DVKVTQSSRYLVKRTGEKVFLECVQDMDHENMFWYRQDPGLGLRLIYFSYDVKMKEKGDIPEGYSVSREKKERFSLILESASTNQTSMYLCASSLGTPSYEQYFGPGTRLTVT.